The 19 T cell receptor beta chains reported below all come from one sample, sequenced in a study of identifying expanded T cells in peripheral blood. Some clones are missing from TCRdb's copy, which holds only in-frame ones; the method was immunoSEQ multiplex PCR. The sample includes around 100,000 clones, roughly 89% of them seen just once. The sequencing sample was made of blood. These receptors all stem from a person aged 18 to 75 in good health.

The chain has TRBV11-3 and TRBJ2-3; no clear D. CDR1 and CDR2 from the germline V gene are SGHNT and YENEEA. V was trimmed by 5 bases and J by 2 bases, leaving 5 bases between them. The CDR3 contains 12 residues. CDR3 in DNA: TGTGCCAGCAGCGTCCACACAGATACGCAGTATTTT. It specifies CASSVHTDTQYF.

The rearrangement uses TRBV2 and TRBJ2-1, with D maybe TRBD1 (5 bases). V was shortened by 0 bases and J by 0 bases, with 6 bases between the two germline ends. Germline CDR1 reads SNHLY; CDR2 reads FYNNEI. The CDR3 consists of 15 residues. CDR3: CASSEATGSYNEQFF. For the CDR3, the DNA is TGTGCCAGCAGTGAAGCCACAGGCTCCTACAATGAGCAGTTCTTC.

This chain links TRBV5-6 with TRBJ2-6, with D possibly called TRBD1 or TRBD2 (6 bases each). The length of the CDR3 is 16 residues. Trimming pared 10 bases from V and 4 bases from J, leaving 21 bases between. Germline V gene sequence: CDR1 SGHDT, CDR2 YYEEEE. CDR3 amino acids: CAGSLWGAPGANVLTF. Here the CDR3 DNA reads TGTGCCGGAAGTCTTTGGGGGGCGCCAGGGGCCAACGTCCTGACTTTC.

This clone is judged medium-sized. CDR3: CASSQSSLPSGNTIYF. The CDR3 region has the DNA TGCGCCAGCAGTCAATCGTCTCTGCCCTCTGGAAACACCATATATTTT. The chain carries TRBV23-1 and TRBJ1-3; no clear D gene. TRBV23-1 is an ORF; its function is uncertain. The V end was cut by 0 bases, the J end by 0 bases, with 9 bases between. This CDR3 contains 16 residues.

The J gene is TRBJ2-1, the V gene TRBV6-6; TRBD2 aligns across 14 bases. This CDR3 has 13 amino acids. CDR1 and CDR2 from the germline V gene are MNHNY and SVGAGI (reference sequence). With V trimmed by 6 bases and J by 9 bases, 1 base remained unmatched. For the CDR3, the DNA is TGTGCCAGCAGCGGGACTAGCGGGGGTGAGCAGTTCTTC. It translates to CASSGTSGGEQFF.

V and J are TRBV18 and TRBJ2-7; the match to TRBD1 covers 7 bases. Germline V lookup: CDR1 KGHSH, CDR2 LQKENI. The CDR3 has 14 residues. The J segment lost 4 bases and the V segment lost 5 bases, leaving 8 bases of the junction unmatched. In DNA form, the CDR3 reads TGTGCCAGCTCATATGCGACAGGGACGTACGAGCAGTACTTC. The encoded protein is CASSYATGTYEQYF.

V is TRBV7-9 and J is TRBJ1-5, with TRBD1 identical over 10 bases. This CDR3 spans 15 amino acids. Germline trimming cut 5 bases from V and 2 bases from J; bases unmatched to any gene: 3. Germline CDR1 reads SEHNR; CDR2 reads FQNEAQ (reference sequence). The chain's CDR3 is CASSLGTGGNQPQHF. The CDR3 DNA is TGTGCCAGCAGCCTAGGGACAGGGGGCAATCAGCCCCAGCATTTT.

V and J are TRBV15 and TRBJ1-1; D is possibly TRBD1 (5 bases). The CDR3 extends over 13 amino acids. Germline-derived CDR1 and CDR2 are LNHNV and YYDKDF (reference sequence). The ends were cut back, 6 bases at V and 5 bases at J, with 13 bases in the middle. The CDR3 DNA reads TGTGCCACCAGGACCCGTCGGGGGACTGAAGCTTTCTTT. It yields the protein CATRTRRGTEAFF.

As concerns this clone: The junction departs from the called germline gene at one end, perhaps through a read error. This chain connects TRBV6-1 to TRBJ1-1; D unresolved. This CDR3 has 12 amino acids. Germline V CDR1 and CDR2: MNHNS, SASEGT. CDR3 nucleotide sequence: TGTGCCAGCAGGGAAGGGATTCTAGAAGCTTTCTTT. Its translation: CASREGILEAFF.

The chain employs TRBV6-5 and TRBJ1-5, with D hard to call. This CDR3 has 14 residues. V lost 6 bases, J lost 0 bases, and 9 bases lay in between. CDR1 is MNHEY and CDR2 is SVGAGI in the germline V gene. This CDR3 is CASRRRNSNQPQHF. CDR3 sequence (DNA): TGTGCCAGCAGACGCAGGAATAGCAATCAGCCCCAGCATTTT.

This clone came up a few times. J is TRBJ2-5 and V is TRBV9; D is ambiguous. Germline CDR1 reads SGDLS; CDR2 reads YYNGEE. Trimming removed 0 bases at V and 5 bases at J, with 14 bases between. The CDR3 loop spans 15 amino acids. The CDR3 sequence: CASSVGASALETQYF. The CDR3 coding sequence is TGTGCCAGCAGCGTAGGGGCCTCGGCTCTGGAGACCCAGTACTTC.

This chain links TRBV25-1 with TRBJ2-3, with 9 bases that match TRBD2. The CDR3 has 16 amino acids. J lost 1 base, V lost 3 bases, and 5 bases had no gene match. Germline V gene sequence: CDR1 MGHDK, CDR2 SYGVNS. CDR3 in DNA: TGTGCCAGCAGTGATTCTGAGCGGGGGGGCACAGATACGCAGTATTTT. This encodes CASSDSERGGTDTQYF.

The chain recombines TRBV30 with TRBJ2-5; 11 positions agree with TRBD2. V dropped 4 bases and J dropped 4; count of bases not matched to a gene: 5. Germline CDR1 and CDR2: GTSNPN and SVGIG (reference sequence). This CDR3 spans 14 amino acids. CDR3 coding DNA: TGTGCCTGGACCCAGGGACTAGCGGTAGAGACCCAGTACTTC. This codes for CAWTQGLAVETQYF.

In DNA form, the CDR3 reads TGCGCCAGCAGCTTAAACTCTGGAAACACCATATATTTT. It is translated as CASSLNSGNTIYF. The rearrangement uses TRBV5-1 and TRBJ1-3, with D unclear. This CDR3 comprises 13 residues. Trimming took off 2 bases at V and 0 bases at J, with 3 bases between the two ends. Germline-derived CDR1 and CDR2 are SGHRS and YFSETQ.

This clone was counted only a few times. The chain's CDR3 is CASSDRDNTGELFF. The CDR3 DNA follows: TGTGCCAGCAGTGACAGGGACAACACCGGGGAGCTGTTTTTT. The rearrangement joins TRBV2 to TRBJ2-2, with D possibly being TRBD1 or TRBD2 (5 bases each). CDR3 length: 14 residues. Trimming removed 3 bases at V and 2 bases at J, with 7 bases between. Per the germline V gene, CDR1 is SNHLY and CDR2 is FYNNEI.

The V gene is TRBV6-1, the J gene TRBJ1-5; perhaps TRBD1 as D (5 bases). This CDR3 has 14 amino acids. V lost 1 base and J lost 7, with 11 bases in between. Germline V gene data show CDR1 as MNHNS and CDR2 as SASEGT. The CDR3 loop reads CASSEGGHWQPQHF. CDR3 DNA sequence: TGTGCCAGCAGTGAAGGAGGACATTGGCAGCCCCAGCATTTT.

The rearrangement joins TRBV5-5 to TRBJ2-7; D not resolved. Germline CDR1 and CDR2: SGHKS and YYEKEE (reference sequence). Trimming removed 4 bases from V and 5 bases from J, with 13 bases in between. The CDR3 covers 13 residues. The CDR3 protein is CASSPDLLDEQYF. CDR3 sequence (DNA): TGTGCCAGCAGCCCCGATTTACTCGACGAGCAGTACTTC.

This clone is a singleton in its sample. The V and J genes are TRBV28 and TRBJ1-5; D remains unclear. Germline loops: CDR1 MDHEN, CDR2 SYDVKM. The CDR3 is 15 residues long. Trimming removed 9 bases from V and 3 bases from J, with 18 bases in between. The CDR3 here is CASHARQATNQPQHF. In nucleotides, the CDR3 is TGTGCCAGTCACGCCCGGCAGGCCACCAATCAGCCCCAGCATTTT.

The chain uses TRBV7-2 and TRBJ1-3; D may be TRBD1 (6 bases). Trimming stripped 3 bases from V and 3 bases from J, with 15 bases between. Germline V gives CDR1 SGHTA, CDR2 FQGNSA. The CDR3 contains 16 residues. The CDR3 loop reads CASSFLQGALGNTIYF. DNA for the CDR3: TGTGCCAGCAGCTTTCTACAGGGAGCTCTTGGAAACACCATATATTTT.